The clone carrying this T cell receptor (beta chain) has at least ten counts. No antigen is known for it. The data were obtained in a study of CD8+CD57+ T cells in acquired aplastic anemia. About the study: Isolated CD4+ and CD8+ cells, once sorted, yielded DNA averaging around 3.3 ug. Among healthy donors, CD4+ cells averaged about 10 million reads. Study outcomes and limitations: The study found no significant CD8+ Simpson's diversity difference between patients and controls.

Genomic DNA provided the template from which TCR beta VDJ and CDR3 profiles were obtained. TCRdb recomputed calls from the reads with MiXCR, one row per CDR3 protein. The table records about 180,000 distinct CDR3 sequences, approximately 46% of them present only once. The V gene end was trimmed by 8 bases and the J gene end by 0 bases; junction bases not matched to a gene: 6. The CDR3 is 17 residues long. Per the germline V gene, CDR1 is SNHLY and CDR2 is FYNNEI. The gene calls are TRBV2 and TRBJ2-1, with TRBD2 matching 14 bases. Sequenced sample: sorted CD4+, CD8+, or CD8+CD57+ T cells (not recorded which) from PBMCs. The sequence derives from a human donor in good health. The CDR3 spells CASGTSGSVSSYNEQFF. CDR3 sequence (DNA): TGTGCCAGCGGGACTAGCGGGAGCGTGAGCTCCTACAATGAGCAGTTCTTC.